The sample holds a few counts of the clone carrying this TCR beta chain. Its target is unknown. Primers included in the PCR were 60 Vbeta and 13 Jbeta primers. Assay: immunoSEQ multiplex PCR; the TCRdb copy retains only in-frame clones and omits some. The table has under 200,000 clones, roughly three quarters seen once. V was pared by 6 bases and J by 2 bases, with 17 bases between. The CDR3 extends over 15 amino acids. Germline CDR1 is LNHDA and CDR2 is SQIVND (reference sequence). The data derive from a study of cytomegalovirus exposure and HLA in healthy donors. Overall study results and limits: The study reported that TCR beta sequences accurately predicted HLA-A and HLA-B alleles in most subjects. TCR beta sequences numbering fewer than 20,000 were associated with HLA alleles at 0.05 false discovery rate in a later analysis.

This receptor was obtained from a man aged 55 to 70 in good health and CMV-seronegative. Sequenced sample: PBMCs. This chain links TRBV19 with TRBJ2-7; a weak D match, TRBD1 (5 bases). Here the CDR3 DNA reads TGTGCCAGTAGCAATCCTCAGGGTGCAACCTACGAGCAGTACTTC. It translates to CASSNPQGATYEQYF.